This entry describes one T cell receptor beta chain. What it recognizes is unknown. Clones were sequenced by immunoSEQ multiplex PCR, and TCRdb holds only the in-frame ones, with some missing. The top ten clones hold approximately 0.35% of a sample with around 30,000 clones, more than 70% of them seen once. V shed 6 bases and J shed 2 bases, with 19 bases lying between them. Germline V gene lookup returns CDR1 SNHLY and CDR2 FYNNEI. The CDR3 loop spans 17 amino acids. The sample originates from a study of PD-1 blockade in classical Hodgkin lymphoma. Whole-study results and caveats: Relative to healthy donors, newly diagnosed patients reportedly had lower baseline TCR diversity, which was reported as lower still in relapsed/refractory patients. The causes of the repertoire differences, possibly disease activity or prior therapy, remain undefined.

Time point defined: newly diagnosed, previously untreated cHL patient sample. By magnetic negative selection, CD4+ T cells were purified from thawed PBMCs. Comparison PBMCs came from previously untreated, newly diagnosed classical Hodgkin lymphoma patients. The sample consisted of CD4+ T cells from blood. This sequence joins TRBV2 and TRBJ2-2, with D possibly matching TRBD2 (5 bases). This receptor was identified in a human donor with classical Hodgkin lymphoma. The DNA for the CDR3 is TGTGCCAGCAGGTCCGGGATAAATATTCAAAACACCGGGGAGCTGTTTTTT. Its translation is CASRSGINIQNTGELFF.